This T cell receptor (beta chain) was observed in a study of cytomegalovirus exposure and HLA in healthy donors. The CDR3 has 16 amino acids. Germline V gene data show CDR1 as SGDLS and CDR2 as YYNGEE. The PCR had 60 Vbeta and 13 Jbeta primers. Only in-frame clones appear in the TCRdb table, and some are missing; sequencing was by immunoSEQ multiplex PCR. The profile shows some 150,000 clones, about four fifths of them singletons. Worth noting for this clone: A junction end diverges from the germline sequence, so it may reflect a read error.

The receptor was derived from a middle-aged man in good health and CMV-seropositive. This chain links TRBV9 with TRBJ2-7, with TRBD2 matching 10 bases. The sample consisted of PBMCs. CDR3 nucleotides: TGTGCCAGCAGCAAATCAGCGGGAGGGCCCTCCCACGAGCAGTACTTC. It translates to CASSKSAGGPSHEQYF.